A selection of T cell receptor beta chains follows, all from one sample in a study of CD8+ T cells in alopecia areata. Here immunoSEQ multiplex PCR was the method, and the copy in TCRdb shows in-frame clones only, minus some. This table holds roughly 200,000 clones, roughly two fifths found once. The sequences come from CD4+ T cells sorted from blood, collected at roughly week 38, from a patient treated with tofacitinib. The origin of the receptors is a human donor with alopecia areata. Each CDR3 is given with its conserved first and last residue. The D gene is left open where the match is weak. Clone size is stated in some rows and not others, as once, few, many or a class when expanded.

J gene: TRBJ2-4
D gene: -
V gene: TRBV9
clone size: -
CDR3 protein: CASSVTWDSTLAKNIQYF
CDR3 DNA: TGTGCCAGCAGCGTAACCTGGGACTCCACTCTAGCCAAAAACATTCAGTACTTC

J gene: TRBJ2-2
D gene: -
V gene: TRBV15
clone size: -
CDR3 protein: CATSRDNRAGELFF
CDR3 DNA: TGTGCCACCAGCAGAGATAACCGGGCCGGGGAGCTGTTTTTT

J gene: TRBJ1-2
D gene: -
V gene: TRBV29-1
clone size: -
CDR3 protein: CSARQTGYGYTF
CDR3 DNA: TGCAGCGCCCGACAAACGGGTTATGGCTACACCTTC

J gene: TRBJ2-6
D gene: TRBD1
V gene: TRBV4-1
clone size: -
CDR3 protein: CASSRRQGSPSGANVLTF
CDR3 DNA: TGCGCCAGCAGCCGAAGACAGGGATCTCCTTCTGGGGCCAACGTCCTGACTTTC

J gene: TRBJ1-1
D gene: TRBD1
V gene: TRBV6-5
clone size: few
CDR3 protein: CASIDRPGTGTEAFF
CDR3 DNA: TGTGCCAGCATCGACCGTCCCGGGACAGGGACTGAAGCTTTCTTT

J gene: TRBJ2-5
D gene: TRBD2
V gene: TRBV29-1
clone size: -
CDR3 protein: CSVDSGGQETQYF
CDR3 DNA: TGCAGCGTTGATAGCGGGGGACAAGAGACCCAGTACTTC

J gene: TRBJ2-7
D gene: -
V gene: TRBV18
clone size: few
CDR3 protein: CASSSVAESEQYF
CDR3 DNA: TGTGCCAGCTCCTCCGTCGCGGAGTCCGAGCAGTACTTC

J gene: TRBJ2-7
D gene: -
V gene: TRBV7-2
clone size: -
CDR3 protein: CASSRQTGLSYEQYF
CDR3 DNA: TGTGCCAGCAGCCGTCAGACAGGATTGAGCTACGAGCAGTACTTC

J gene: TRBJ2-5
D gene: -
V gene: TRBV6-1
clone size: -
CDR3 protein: CASSATGWGTQYF
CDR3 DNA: TGTGCCAGCAGTGCCACAGGGTGGGGGACCCAGTACTTC

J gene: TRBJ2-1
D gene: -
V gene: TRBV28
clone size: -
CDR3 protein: CASSSSREVNEQFF
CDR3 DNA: TGTGCCAGCAGCTCTTCGAGGGAGGTGAATGAGCAGTTCTTC

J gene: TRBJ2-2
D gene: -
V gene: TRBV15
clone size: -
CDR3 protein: CATSREIDSANTGELFF
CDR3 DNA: TGTGCCACCAGCAGAGAGATCGACAGCGCGAACACCGGGGAGCTGTTTTTT

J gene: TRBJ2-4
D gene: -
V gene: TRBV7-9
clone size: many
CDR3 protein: CASSSGTKNIQYF
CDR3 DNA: TGTGCCAGCAGCTCCGGGACCAAAAACATTCAGTACTTC

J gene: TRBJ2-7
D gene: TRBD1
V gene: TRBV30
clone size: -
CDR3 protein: CAWTPGTGGNYEQYF
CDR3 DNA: TGTGCCTGGACTCCCGGGACAGGGGGGAACTACGAGCAGTACTTC

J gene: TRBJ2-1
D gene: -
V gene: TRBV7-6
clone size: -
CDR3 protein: CASTQWGLYNEQFF
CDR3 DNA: TGTGCCAGCACCCAATGGGGACTCTACAATGAGCAGTTCTTC